Presented here are 19 T cell receptor beta chains from one specimen sequenced in a study of T cell responses to AZD1222 COVID-19 vaccine. TCRdb's copy holds only in-frame clones and misses some; the assay was immunoSEQ multiplex PCR. This sample has fewer than 150,000 clones, with about 90% found just once. The sequencing here drew on peripheral blood, taken on day 0 of AZD1222 vaccination. The receptors were gathered from an adult in good health.

This clone has just one count. The same CDR3 arises from other DNA sequences in this sample as well. The V gene is TRBV11-2, the J gene TRBJ1-1; no clear D gene. The germline V and J ends were trimmed by 1 base and 1 base, with 7 bases remaining between them. In germline, CDR1 is SGHAT, CDR2 FQNNGV. The CDR3 totals 14 residues. The DNA of the CDR3 is TGTGCCAGCAGCTTAGGAGCAGGGAACACTGAAGCTTTCTTT. Its protein product is CASSLGAGNTEAFF.

The chain recombines TRBV18 with TRBJ2-7; 8 bases fit TRBD1. J lost 5 bases, V lost 5 bases, and 17 bases had no gene match. Germline CDR1 reads KGHSH; CDR2 reads LQKENI. This CDR3 is built from 17 residues. The CDR3 protein is CASSSFSQGRGLHEQYF. In DNA form, the CDR3 reads TGTGCCAGCTCATCTTTCAGCCAGGGCAGGGGGCTCCACGAGCAGTACTTC.

V gene TRBV7-2 combines with J gene TRBJ1-2; 9 nucleotides agree with TRBD1. Looked up from germline, CDR1 is SGHTA and CDR2 is FQGNSA. This CDR3 has 15 amino acids. Trimming cost V 3 bases and J 4 bases; bases outside gene matches: 6. The CDR3 here is CASSFYRGLGYGYTF. DNA for the CDR3: TGTGCCAGCAGCTTTTACAGGGGGCTCGGCTATGGCTACACCTTC.

This chain uses TRBV28 with TRBJ1-2; the match to TRBD1 covers 8 bases. Looked up from germline, CDR1 is MDHEN and CDR2 is SYDVKM. The CDR3 consists of 14 residues. The J segment lost 5 bases and the V segment lost 6 bases, leaving 8 bases of the junction unmatched. The CDR3 sequence: CASRSTGGGYGYTF. The DNA of the CDR3 is TGTGCCAGCAGATCAACAGGGGGTGGATATGGCTACACCTTC.

The chain recombines TRBV29-1 with TRBJ1-2; 8 bases are a match to TRBD1. The ends lost 6 bases at V and 0 bases at J; junction bases unmatched: 6. The CDR3 covers 14 residues. Per germline, CDR1 SQVTM and CDR2 ANQGSEA. CDR3: CSVEIQGANYGYTF. The DNA for the CDR3 is TGCAGCGTAGAGATACAGGGGGCTAACTATGGCTACACCTTC.

CDR3 in amino acids: CASSSSGGDIYEQYF. The CDR3 DNA reads TGCGCCAGCAGCTCTAGCGGGGGAGATATCTACGAGCAGTACTTC. The J gene is TRBJ2-7, the V gene TRBV5-1; 10 nucleotides align to TRBD2. The V gene's germline CDR1 is SGHRS and CDR2 YFSETQ. The CDR3 contains 15 residues. J was trimmed by 3 bases and V by 3 bases; bases with no gene match: 6.

The chain recombines TRBV6-1 with TRBJ1-6, with D possibly being TRBD1 (6 bases). Looked up from germline, CDR1 is MNHNS and CDR2 is SASEGT. This CDR3 has 23 residues. V lost 0 bases and J lost 0, with 27 bases in between. CDR3 sequence reads: CASSEASRGKVDRRHSYNSPLHF. CDR3 in DNA: TGTGCCAGCAGTGAAGCCAGTCGGGGAAAAGTCGACAGGCGACACTCCTATAATTCACCCCTCCACTTT.

The chain couples TRBV11-3 to TRBJ2-1; tentatively, D is TRBD1 or TRBD2 (5 bases each). The CDR3 is 15 amino acids. The V gene lost 5 bases and the J gene lost 0 bases, with 11 bases spanning the gap. Germline values: CDR1 SGHNT, CDR2 YENEEA. CDR3 nucleotides: TGTGCCAGCAGCACGGGACCCAGCTCCTACAATGAGCAGTTCTTC. It is translated as CASSTGPSSYNEQFF.

CDR3 sequence (DNA): TGTGCCAGCAGCGCCTATAGCGGGCCTGCCAACGAGCAGTACTTC. It codes for CASSAYSGPANEQYF. This rearrangement joins TRBV7-2 to TRBJ2-7, with 7 nucleotides matching TRBD2. The junction had 12 bases not matched to a gene; V was cut back by 5 bases and J by 5 bases. Germline CDR1 is SGHTA and CDR2 is FQGNSA. The CDR3 is 15 amino acids. The full variable domain, rest sourced from reference TRBV7-2 and TRBJ2-7, is GAGVSQSPSNKVTEKGKDVELRCDPISGHTALYWYRQSLGQGLEFLIYFQGNSAPDKSGLPSDRFSAERTGGSVSTLTIQRTQQEDSAVYLCASSAYSGPANEQYFGPGTRLTVT.

The chain employs TRBV4-3 and TRBJ1-2; D gene ambiguous. The CDR3 length is 14 residues. Germline V gene data show CDR1 as LGHNA and CDR2 as YSLEER. V shed 2 bases and J shed 1 base, with 8 bases lying between them. CDR3 nucleotides: TGCGCCAGCAGCCAAACTACAGATAACTATGGCTACACCTTC. Translated, it gives CASSQTTDNYGYTF.

The chain uses TRBV4-1 and TRBJ2-2; D is undetermined. Trimming left V 4 bases short and J 4 bases short, with 13 bases between. The CDR3 runs to 15 residues. From germline, CDR1 is MGHRA and CDR2 YSYEKL. CDR3 nucleotides: TGCGCCAGCAGCCTTCGACTCCCTCTCACCGGGGAGCTGTTTTTT. Translation: CASSLRLPLTGELFF.

CDR3 DNA: TGTGCCAGCAGTGCTGGGACGGGGAACACTGAAGCTTTCTTT. Translated: CASSAGTGNTEAFF. The rearrangement joins TRBV27 to TRBJ1-1, with D maybe TRBD1 (5 bases). This CDR3 contains 14 residues. V lost 5 bases and J lost 1, with 11 bases in between. The V gene's germline CDR1 is MNHEY and CDR2 SMNVEV (reference sequence).

This clone appeared a single time. The chain links TRBV20-1 to TRBJ2-5, with D hard to call. Germline-derived CDR1 and CDR2 are DFQATT and SNEGSKA (reference sequence). CDR3 length: 11 amino acids. V gave up 3 bases and J gave up 4 bases, with 6 bases separating them. CDR3 sequence (DNA): TGCAGTGCTAGCGCGGCAGAGACCCAGTACTTC. It specifies CSASAAETQYF.

The rearrangement uses TRBV6-5 and TRBJ1-2; tentative D call: TRBD1 (6 bases). CDR3 length: 13 amino acids. Trimming took off 7 bases at V and 7 bases at J, with 16 bases between the two ends. Looked up from germline, CDR1 is MNHEY and CDR2 is SVGAGI. The chain's CDR3 is CASTSGGPLGYTF. CDR3 nucleotide sequence: TGTGCCAGCACCTCCGGGGGGCCCCTTGGCTACACCTTC.

This chain joins TRBV6-5 and TRBJ2-3; TRBD2 might be the D (5 bases). The germline V and J ends were trimmed by 6 bases and 0 bases, with 7 bases remaining between them. The germline CDR1 and CDR2 sequences are MNHEY and SVGAGI. The CDR3 length is 13 residues. This CDR3 reads CASRRTSTDTQYF. Written as DNA, the CDR3 is TGTGCCAGCAGGAGGACTAGCACAGATACGCAGTATTTT.

This clone was detected once. The rearrangement links TRBV6-5 to TRBJ2-5; 9 bases are shared with TRBD2. This CDR3 has 14 amino acids. Germline V gives CDR1 MNHEY, CDR2 SVGAGI. The V and J ends lost 6 bases and 2 bases, in that order; junction bases with no gene match: 4. The CDR3 is CASRQLAGQETQYF. The CDR3 nucleotides read TGTGCCAGCAGACAACTAGCGGGTCAAGAGACCCAGTACTTC.

This sequence joins TRBV5-1 and TRBJ1-2; weak D call: TRBD1 (5 bases). V was shortened by 6 bases and J by 7 bases, with 13 bases between the two germline ends. There are 12 residues in the CDR3. Per germline, CDR1 SGHRS and CDR2 YFSETQ. CDR3 DNA: TGCGCCAGCAAGCGGGGGTCTGGTGGCTACACCTTC. Residues: CASKRGSGGYTF.

The chain recombines TRBV9 with TRBJ2-7, with D hard to call. This CDR3 has 13 amino acids. V lost 4 bases to trimming and J lost 0 bases, with 8 bases between them. Germline V gene lookup returns CDR1 SGDLS and CDR2 YYNGEE. The CDR3 region is CASSPPNSYEQYF. Here the CDR3 DNA reads TGTGCCAGCAGCCCCCCAAACTCCTACGAGCAGTACTTC.

V gene TRBV24-1 combines with J gene TRBJ2-3; 11 bases match TRBD2. The CDR3 spans 13 residues. The ends lost 6 bases at V and 5 bases at J; junction bases unmatched: 0. CDR1 is KGHDR, CDR2 SFDVKD, per germline. The CDR3 DNA reads as TGTGCCACCAGTCTAGCGGGGGGAGATACGCAGTATTTT. As protein: CATSLAGGDTQYF.